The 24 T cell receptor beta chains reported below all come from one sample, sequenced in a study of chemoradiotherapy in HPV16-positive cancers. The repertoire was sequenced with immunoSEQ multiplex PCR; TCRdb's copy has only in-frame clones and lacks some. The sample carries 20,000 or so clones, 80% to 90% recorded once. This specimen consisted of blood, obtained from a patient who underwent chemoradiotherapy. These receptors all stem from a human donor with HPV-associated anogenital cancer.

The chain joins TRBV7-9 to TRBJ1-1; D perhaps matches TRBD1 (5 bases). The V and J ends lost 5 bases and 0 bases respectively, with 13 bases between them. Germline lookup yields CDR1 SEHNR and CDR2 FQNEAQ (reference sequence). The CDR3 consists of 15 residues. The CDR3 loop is CASSNRNWVNTEAFF. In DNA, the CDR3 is TGTGCCAGCAGCAACAGGAACTGGGTGAACACTGAAGCTTTCTTT.

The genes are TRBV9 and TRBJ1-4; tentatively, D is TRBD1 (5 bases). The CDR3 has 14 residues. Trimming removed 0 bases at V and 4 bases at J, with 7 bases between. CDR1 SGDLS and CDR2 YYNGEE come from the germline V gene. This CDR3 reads CASSVAGLNEKLFF. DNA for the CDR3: TGTGCCAGCAGCGTAGCGGGACTTAATGAAAAACTGTTTTTT.

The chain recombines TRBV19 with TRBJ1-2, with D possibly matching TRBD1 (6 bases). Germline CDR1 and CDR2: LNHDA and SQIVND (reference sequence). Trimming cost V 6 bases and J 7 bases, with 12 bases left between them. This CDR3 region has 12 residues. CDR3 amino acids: CASRQGNPGYTF. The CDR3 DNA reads TGTGCCAGTAGACAGGGAAATCCTGGCTACACCTTC.

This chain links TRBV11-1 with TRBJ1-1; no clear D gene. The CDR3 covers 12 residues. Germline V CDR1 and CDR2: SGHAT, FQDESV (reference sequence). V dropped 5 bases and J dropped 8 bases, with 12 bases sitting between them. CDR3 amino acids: CASSPGFEEAFF. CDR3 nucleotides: TGTGCCAGCAGCCCAGGATTTGAGGAAGCTTTCTTT.

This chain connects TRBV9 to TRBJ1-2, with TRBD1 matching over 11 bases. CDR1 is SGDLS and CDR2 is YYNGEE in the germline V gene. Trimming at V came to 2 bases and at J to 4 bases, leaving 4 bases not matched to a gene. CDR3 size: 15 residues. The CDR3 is CASSVGTGGGYGYTF. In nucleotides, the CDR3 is TGTGCCAGCAGCGTCGGGACAGGGGGAGGCTATGGCTACACCTTC.

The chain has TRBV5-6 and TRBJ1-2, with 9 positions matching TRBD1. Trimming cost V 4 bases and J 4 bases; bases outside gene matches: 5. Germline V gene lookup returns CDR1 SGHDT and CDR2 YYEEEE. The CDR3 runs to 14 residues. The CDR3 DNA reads TGTGCCAGCAGCCTTCTGACAGGGGGCTATGGCTACACCTTC. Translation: CASSLLTGGYGYTF.

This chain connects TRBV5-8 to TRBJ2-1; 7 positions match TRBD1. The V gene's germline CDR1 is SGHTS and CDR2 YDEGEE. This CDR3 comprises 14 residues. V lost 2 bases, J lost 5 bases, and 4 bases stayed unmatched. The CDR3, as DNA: TGTGCCAGCAGCTTTGAGGGGGCAGACAATGAGCAGTTCTTC. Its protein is CASSFEGADNEQFF.

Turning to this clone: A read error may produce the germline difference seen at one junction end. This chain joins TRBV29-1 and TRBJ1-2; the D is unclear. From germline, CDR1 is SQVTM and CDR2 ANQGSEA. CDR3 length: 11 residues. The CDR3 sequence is CSVLVGGLANF. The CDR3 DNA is TGCAGCGTCCTGGTGGGAGGGTTGGCTAACTTC.

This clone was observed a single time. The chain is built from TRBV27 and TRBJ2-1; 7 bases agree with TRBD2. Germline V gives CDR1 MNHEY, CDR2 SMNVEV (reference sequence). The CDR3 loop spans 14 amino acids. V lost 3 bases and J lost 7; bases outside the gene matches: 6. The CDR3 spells CASSFERGSNEQFF. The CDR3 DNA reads TGTGCCAGCAGTTTCGAGCGGGGAAGTAATGAGCAGTTCTTC.

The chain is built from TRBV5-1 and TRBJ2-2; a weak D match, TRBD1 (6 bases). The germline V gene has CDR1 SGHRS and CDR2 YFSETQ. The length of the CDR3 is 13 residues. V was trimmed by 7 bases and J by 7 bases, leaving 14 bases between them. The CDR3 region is CASGRTGYGELFF. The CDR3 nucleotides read TGCGCCAGCGGGAGAACAGGGTACGGGGAGCTGTTTTTT.

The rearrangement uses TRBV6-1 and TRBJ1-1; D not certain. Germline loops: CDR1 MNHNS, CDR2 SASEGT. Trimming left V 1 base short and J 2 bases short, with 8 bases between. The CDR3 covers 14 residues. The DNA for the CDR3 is TGTGCCAGCAGTGAAGTCCTAGCTAACACTGAAGCTTTCTTT. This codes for CASSEVLANTEAFF.

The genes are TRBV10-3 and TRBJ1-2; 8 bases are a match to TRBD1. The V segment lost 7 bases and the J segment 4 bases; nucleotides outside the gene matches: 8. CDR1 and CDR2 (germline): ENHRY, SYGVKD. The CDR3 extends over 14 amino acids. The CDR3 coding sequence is TGTGCCATCACCACAGGGGGAAACAGCTATGGCTACACCTTC. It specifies CAITTGGNSYGYTF.

CDR3 nucleotides: TGTGCCAGCAGCGTAGGTGAAACGGGGGGGCAGGTTACGCAGTATTTT. This translates into CASSVGETGGQVTQYF. The chain couples TRBV9 to TRBJ2-3, with 8 bases matching TRBD2. The trim removed 0 bases at V and 8 bases at J, leaving 11 bases unmatched. In germline, CDR1 is SGDLS, CDR2 YYNGEE. This CDR3 comprises 16 residues.

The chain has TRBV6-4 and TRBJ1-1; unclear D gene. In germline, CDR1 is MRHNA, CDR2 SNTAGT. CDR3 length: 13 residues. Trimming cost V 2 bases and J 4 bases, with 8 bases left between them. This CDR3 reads CASSDGPLTEAFF. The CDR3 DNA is TGTGCCAGCAGTGACGGCCCCCTCACTGAAGCTTTCTTT.

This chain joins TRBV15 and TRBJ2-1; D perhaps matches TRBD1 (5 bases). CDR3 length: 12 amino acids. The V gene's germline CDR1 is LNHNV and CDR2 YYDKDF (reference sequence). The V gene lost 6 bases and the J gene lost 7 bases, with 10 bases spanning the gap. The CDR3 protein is CATSPGWNEQFF. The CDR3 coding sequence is TGTGCCACCAGTCCAGGGTGGAATGAGCAGTTCTTC.

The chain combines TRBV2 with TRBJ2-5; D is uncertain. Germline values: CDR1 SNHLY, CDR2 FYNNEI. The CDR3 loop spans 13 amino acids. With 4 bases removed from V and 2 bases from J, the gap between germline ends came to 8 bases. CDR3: CASSVDQQETQYF. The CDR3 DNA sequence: TGTGCCAGCAGTGTCGACCAACAAGAGACCCAGTACTTC. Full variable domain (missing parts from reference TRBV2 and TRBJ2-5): EPEVTQTPSHQVTQMGQEVILRCVPISNHLYFYWYRQILGQKVEFLVSFYNNEISEKSEIFDDQFSVERPDGSNFTLKIRSTKLEDSAMYFCASSVDQQETQYFGPGTRLLVL.

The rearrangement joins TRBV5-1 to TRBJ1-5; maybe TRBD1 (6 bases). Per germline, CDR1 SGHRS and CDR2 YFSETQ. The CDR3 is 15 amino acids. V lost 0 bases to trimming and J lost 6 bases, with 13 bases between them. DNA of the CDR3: TGCGCCAGCAGCTTGGAGGGGACAATAGGTCAGCCCCAGCATTTT. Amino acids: CASSLEGTIGQPQHF.

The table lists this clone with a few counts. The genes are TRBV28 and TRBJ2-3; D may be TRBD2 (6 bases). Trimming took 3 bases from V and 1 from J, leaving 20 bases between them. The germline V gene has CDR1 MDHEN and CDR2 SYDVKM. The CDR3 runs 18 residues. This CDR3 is CASSFSEFGGWGTDTQYF. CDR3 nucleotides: TGTGCCAGCAGTTTTTCTGAGTTTGGGGGGTGGGGCACAGATACGCAGTATTTT. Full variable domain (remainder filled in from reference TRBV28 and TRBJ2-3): DVKVTQSSRYLVKRTGEKVFLECVQDMDHENMFWYRQDPGLGLRLIYFSYDVKMKEKGDIPEGYSVSREKKERFSLILESASTNQTSMYLCASSFSEFGGWGTDTQYFGPGTRLTVL.

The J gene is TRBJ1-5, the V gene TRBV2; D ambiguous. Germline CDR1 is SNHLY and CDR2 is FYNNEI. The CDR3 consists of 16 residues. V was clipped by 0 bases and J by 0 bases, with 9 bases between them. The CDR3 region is CASSEATIYSNQPQHF. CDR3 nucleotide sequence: TGTGCCAGCAGTGAAGCGACGATATATAGCAATCAGCCCCAGCATTTT.

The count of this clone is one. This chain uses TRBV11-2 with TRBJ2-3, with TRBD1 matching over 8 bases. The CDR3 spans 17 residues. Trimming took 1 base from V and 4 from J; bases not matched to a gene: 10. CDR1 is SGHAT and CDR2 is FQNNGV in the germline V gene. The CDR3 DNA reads TGTGCCAGCAGCTTAGTGTCAGGGGGCATCTACCCAGATACGCAGTATTTT. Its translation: CASSLVSGGIYPDTQYF.

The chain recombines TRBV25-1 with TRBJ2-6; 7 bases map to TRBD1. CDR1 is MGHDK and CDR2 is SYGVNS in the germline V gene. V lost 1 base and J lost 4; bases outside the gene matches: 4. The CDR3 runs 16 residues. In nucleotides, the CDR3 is TGTGCCAGCAGTGAATTGGGCAGGGGGGGGGCCAACGTCCTGACTTTC. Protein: CASSELGRGGANVLTF. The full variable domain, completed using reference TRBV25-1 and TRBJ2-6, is EADIYQTPRYLVIGTGKKITLECSQTMGHDKMYWYQQDPGMELHLIHYSYGVNSTEKGDLSSESTVSRIRTEHFPLTLESARPSHTSQYLCASSELGRGGANVLTFGAGSRLTVL.

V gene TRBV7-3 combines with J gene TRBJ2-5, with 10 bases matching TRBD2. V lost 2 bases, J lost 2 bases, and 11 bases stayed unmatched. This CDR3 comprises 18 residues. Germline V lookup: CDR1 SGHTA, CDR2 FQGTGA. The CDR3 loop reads CASSLSVGTSAMQETQYF. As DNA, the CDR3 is TGTGCCAGCAGCTTATCCGTCGGGACTAGCGCAATGCAAGAGACCCAGTACTTC. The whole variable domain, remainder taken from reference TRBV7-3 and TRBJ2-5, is GAGVSQTPSNKVTEKGKYVELRCDPISGHTALYWYRQSLGQGPEFLIYFQGTGAADDSGLPNDRFFAVRPEGSVSTLKIQRTERGDSAVYLCASSLSVGTSAMQETQYFGPGTRLLVL.

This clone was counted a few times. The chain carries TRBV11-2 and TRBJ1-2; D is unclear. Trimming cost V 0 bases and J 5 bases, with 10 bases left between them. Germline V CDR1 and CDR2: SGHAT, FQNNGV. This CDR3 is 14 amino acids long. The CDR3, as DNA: TGTGCCAGCAGCTTAGAAGGGCGTCGGTATGGCTACACCTTC. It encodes CASSLEGRRYGYTF.

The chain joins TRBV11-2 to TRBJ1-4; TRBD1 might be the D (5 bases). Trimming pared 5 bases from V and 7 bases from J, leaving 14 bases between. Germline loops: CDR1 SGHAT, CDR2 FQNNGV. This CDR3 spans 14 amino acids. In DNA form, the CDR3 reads TGTGCCAGCAGCCCCAGGGTTGACGGTGAAAAACTGTTTTTT. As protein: CASSPRVDGEKLFF.